This TCR beta chain was recorded in a study of T cell changes during pregnancy in multiple sclerosis. This clone was seen once. Per germline, CDR1 SNHLY and CDR2 FYNNEI. J lost 1 base, V lost 7 bases, and 1 base had no gene match. This CDR3 is built from 15 residues. Data came from immunoSEQ multiplex PCR; TCRdb stores just in-frame clones and leaves some out. The sample lists approximately 30,000 clones; less than 95% were seen once. Sequences were derived from CD8+ T cells from peripheral blood mononuclear cells, sampled before pregnancy. The clonotype comes from a female donor with multiple sclerosis, enrolled in a pregnancy study. The chain uses TRBV2 and TRBJ2-4; TRBD2 matches 13 bases. The CDR3 spells CASKTSGGAKNIQYF. DNA for the CDR3: TGTGCCAGCAAGACTAGCGGGGGGGCCAAAAACATTCAGTACTTC.